The rows below give T cell receptor beta chains drawn from one sample of a study of blood T cell repertoires in COVID-19. Only in-frame clones appear in the TCRdb table, and some are missing; sequencing was by immunoSEQ multiplex PCR. The sample shows under 300,000 clones, about 91% of them seen only once. The sequencing sample was made of PBMCs or T cells enriched from blood (not recorded which). These receptors were obtained from a human donor in a cohort exposed to, infected with or recovered from COVID-19 (not recorded which). The donor label of this sample is uncertain. Each CDR3 is given with its conserved first and last residue. Fields, in order: J gene, clone size, D gene, V gene, CDR3 DNA, CDR3 protein. A D gene is named only where the DNA matches it firmly. Size tells how often a clone was seen (once, few, many) or the class of an expanded clone, and some rows leave it out.

J gene: TRBJ1-2
clone size: -
D gene: TRBD1
V gene: TRBV5-4
CDR3 DNA: TGTGCCAGCAGCACCCGGACAGGGCCTCATGGCTACACCTTC
CDR3 protein: CASSTRTGPHGYTF

J gene: TRBJ2-3
clone size: once
D gene: TRBD1
V gene: TRBV7-9
CDR3 DNA: TGTGCCAGCAGCTCGACAGGGAGCACAGATACGCAGTATTTT
CDR3 protein: CASSSTGSTDTQYF

J gene: TRBJ1-4
clone size: -
D gene: TRBD1
V gene: TRBV11-2
CDR3 DNA: TGTGCCAGCAGCAGGCCCGGGACAGGGAATGAAAAACTGTTTTTT
CDR3 protein: CASSRPGTGNEKLFF

J gene: TRBJ2-1
clone size: once
D gene: TRBD2
V gene: TRBV5-4
CDR3 DNA: TGTGCCAGCAGCTCGACTAGCGGGGGGACCTACTCCTACAATGAGCAGTTCTTC
CDR3 protein: CASSSTSGGTYSYNEQFF

J gene: TRBJ1-5
clone size: -
D gene: -
V gene: TRBV4-2
CDR3 DNA: TGTGCCAGCAGCCAAGAATTATCCCAGTACAATCAGCCCCAGCATTTT
CDR3 protein: CASSQELSQYNQPQHF

J gene: TRBJ1-1
clone size: -
D gene: -
V gene: TRBV6-6
CDR3 DNA: TGTGCCAGCAGCCCCACAGGGAGACACGACACTGAAGCTTTCTTT
CDR3 protein: CASSPTGRHDTEAFF

J gene: TRBJ1-1
clone size: -
D gene: -
V gene: TRBV11-3
CDR3 DNA: TGTGCCAGCAGCCCCAGTTCGGGAAACACTGAAGCTTTCTTT
CDR3 protein: CASSPSSGNTEAFF

J gene: TRBJ1-5
clone size: once
D gene: -
V gene: TRBV16
CDR3 DNA: TGTGCCAGCAGCCAAAACCTTCCGGGGGGACATCAGCCCCAGCATTTT
CDR3 protein: CASSQNLPGGHQPQHF

J gene: TRBJ1-3
clone size: -
D gene: -
V gene: TRBV12-3/TRBV12-4
CDR3 DNA: TGTGCCAGCCCTCGGGGATCTGGAAACACCATATATTTT
CDR3 protein: CASPRGSGNTIYF

J gene: TRBJ2-1
clone size: -
D gene: -
V gene: TRBV10-3
CDR3 DNA: TGTGCCATCAGTGGACCTGGTCGGGGGAAGAACAATGAGCAGTTCTTC
CDR3 protein: CAISGPGRGKNNEQFF

J gene: TRBJ2-3
clone size: -
D gene: TRBD2
V gene: TRBV3-1/TRBV3-2
CDR3 DNA: TGTGCCAGCAGCCAAGATCCGACTAGCGGGGACAGCACAGATACGCAGTATTTT
CDR3 protein: CASSQDPTSGDSTDTQYF

J gene: TRBJ2-3
clone size: -
D gene: -
V gene: TRBV24-1
CDR3 DNA: TGTGCCACCAGTGACGCGGCCAGGGGTTCGGGGCAGTATTTT
CDR3 protein: CATSDAARGSGQYF

J gene: TRBJ2-4
clone size: -
D gene: -
V gene: TRBV5-6
CDR3 DNA: TGTGCCAGCAGCTTCAAGGGAACAGGGCAGAACATTCAGTACTTC
CDR3 protein: CASSFKGTGQNIQYF

J gene: TRBJ2-1
clone size: once
D gene: TRBD2
V gene: TRBV5-4
CDR3 DNA: TGTGCCAGCAGCTTGGAAGCGGGGCGCTACAATGAGCAGTTCTTC
CDR3 protein: CASSLEAGRYNEQFF

J gene: TRBJ2-5
clone size: once
D gene: TRBD1
V gene: TRBV6-5
CDR3 DNA: TGTGCCAGCAGCCTGGACAGGGGCCGACAAGAGACCCAGTACTTC
CDR3 protein: CASSLDRGRQETQYF